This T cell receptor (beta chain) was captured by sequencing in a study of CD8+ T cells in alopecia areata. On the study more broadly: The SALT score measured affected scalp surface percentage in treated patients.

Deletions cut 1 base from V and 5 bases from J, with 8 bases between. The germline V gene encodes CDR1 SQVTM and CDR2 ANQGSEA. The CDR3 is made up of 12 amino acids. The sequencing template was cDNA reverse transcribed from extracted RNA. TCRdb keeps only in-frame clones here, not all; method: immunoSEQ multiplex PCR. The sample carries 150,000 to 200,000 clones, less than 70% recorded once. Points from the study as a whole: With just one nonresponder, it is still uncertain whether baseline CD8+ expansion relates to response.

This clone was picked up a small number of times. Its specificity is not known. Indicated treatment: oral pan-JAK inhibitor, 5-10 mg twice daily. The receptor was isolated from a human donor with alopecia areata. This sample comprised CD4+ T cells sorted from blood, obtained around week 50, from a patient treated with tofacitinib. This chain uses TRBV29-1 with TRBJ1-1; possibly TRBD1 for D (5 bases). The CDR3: CSVEGGITEAFF. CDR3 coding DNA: TGCAGCGTTGAAGGGGGGATAACTGAAGCTTTCTTT.